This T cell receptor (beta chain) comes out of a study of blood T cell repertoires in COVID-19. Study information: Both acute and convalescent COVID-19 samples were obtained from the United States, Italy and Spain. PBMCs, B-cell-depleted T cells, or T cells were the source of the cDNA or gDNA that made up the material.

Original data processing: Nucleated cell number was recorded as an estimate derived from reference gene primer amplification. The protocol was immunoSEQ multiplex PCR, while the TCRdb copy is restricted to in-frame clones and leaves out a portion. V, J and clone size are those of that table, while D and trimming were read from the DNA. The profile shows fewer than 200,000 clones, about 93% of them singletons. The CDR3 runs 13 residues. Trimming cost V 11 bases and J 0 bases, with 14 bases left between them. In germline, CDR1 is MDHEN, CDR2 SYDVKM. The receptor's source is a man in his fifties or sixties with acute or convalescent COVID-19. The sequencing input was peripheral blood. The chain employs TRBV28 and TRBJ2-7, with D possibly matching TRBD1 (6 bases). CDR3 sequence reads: CASDRRSSYEQYF. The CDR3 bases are TGTGCCTCGGACAGACGATCCTCCTACGAGCAGTACTTC.